This T cell receptor (beta chain) was captured by sequencing in a study of control samples from healthy donors and cancer patients. This clone was found a few times. Method: immunoSEQ multiplex PCR; TCRdb's copy keeps in-frame clones and lacks some. The sample carries about 130,000 clones, about 95% recorded once. The sequenced material came from blood. The source is a young man in good health.

The CDR3 bases are TGTGCCAGCTCCCCAGCCGGGACAGGGCATAACTATGGCTACACCTTC. Translating it yields CASSPAGTGHNYGYTF. The chain has TRBV18 and TRBJ1-2; the match to TRBD1 covers 9 bases. Germline V gives CDR1 KGHSH, CDR2 LQKENI. The V and J ends lost 6 bases and 1 base, in that order; junction bases with no gene match: 9. This CDR3 comprises 16 residues.